These 23 T cell receptor beta chains came from one sample sequenced in a study of T cells after yellow fever vaccination. TCRdb passed the 5' RACE reads through MiXCR, listing each CDR3 protein once. Found here are 300,000 to 450,000 distinct CDR3 sequences, about 6% of them singletons; the top ten hold over 14%. Material: PBMCs, obtained 5 days after the yellow fever booster vaccination. The receptors were sampled from a man aged 30 to 45 who received the YFV17D yellow fever vaccine.

The chain carries TRBV4-3 and TRBJ2-3; 7 nucleotides agree with TRBD2. Per the germline V gene, CDR1 is LGHNA and CDR2 is YSLEER. V gave up 4 bases and J gave up 4 bases; unmatched junction bases: 11. This CDR3 has 16 amino acids. CDR3: CASSRGKKRGSDTQYF. The CDR3 bases are TGCGCCAGCAGCCGAGGGAAGAAGCGGGGATCAGATACGCAGTATTTT.

The V and J genes are TRBV7-2 and TRBJ2-3; no definite D call. CDR3 length: 14 residues. V lost 2 bases and J lost 1, with 7 bases in between. Per germline, CDR1 SGHTA and CDR2 FQGNSA. The CDR3 DNA reads TGTGCCAGCAGCTTACCCCCTCGCACAGATACGCAGTATTTT. As protein: CASSLPPRTDTQYF.

The J gene is TRBJ2-3, the V gene TRBV5-1; 10 bases match TRBD2. With 2 bases clipped from V and 2 bases from J, the junction kept 5 bases outside the gene matches. The CDR3 has 16 amino acids. The germline CDR1 and CDR2 sequences are SGHRS and YFSETQ. The CDR3 sequence is CASSLTSGIFTDTQYF. CDR3 bases: TGCGCCAGCAGCTTAACTAGCGGGATCTTCACAGATACGCAGTATTTT.

This clonotype appeared many times. CDR3 region: CATTGTRTSNEQFF. The CDR3 DNA reads TGTGCCACCACCGGGACTAGGACCTCTAATGAGCAGTTCTTC. The chain recombines TRBV12-3 or TRBV12-4 with TRBJ2-1, with 8 bases aligning to TRBD2. V dropped 10 bases and J dropped 7; count of bases not matched to a gene: 12. This CDR3 comprises 14 residues.

This clonotype was observed at least ten times. The chain joins TRBV2 to TRBJ2-5, with a tentative D call TRBD2 (5 bases). The germline CDR1 and CDR2 sequences are SNHLY and FYNNEI. The CDR3 has 15 residues. The V end was cut by 6 bases, the J end by 2 bases, with 16 bases between. The CDR3 nucleotides are TGTGCCAGCAGGAGGCTGGAACTAGATCAAGAGACCCAGTACTTC. Translating it yields CASRRLELDQETQYF.

The V and J genes are TRBV6-6 and TRBJ1-4; D not resolved. The germline V and J ends were trimmed by 2 bases and 8 bases, with 9 bases remaining between them. Germline assignment: CDR1 MNHNY and CDR2 SVGAGI (reference sequence). The CDR3 is made up of 13 amino acids. The CDR3 reads CASSYRESEKLFF. The CDR3, as DNA: TGTGCCAGCAGTTACAGGGAGTCCGAAAAACTGTTTTTT.

This clonotype showed up just a few times. J is TRBJ2-1 and V is TRBV29-1; 14 bases agree with TRBD2. The J segment lost 15 bases and the V segment lost 4 bases, leaving 17 bases of the junction unmatched. This CDR3 comprises 16 residues. CDR1 is SQVTM, CDR2 ANQGSEA, per germline. CDR3 nucleotides: TGCAGCGTTGGTAGCGCCTGGGGGACTAGCGGGAGCGGGTGGTTCTTC. Translated: CSVGSAWGTSGSGWFF.

This clonotype was counted a few times. The chain couples TRBV5-6 to TRBJ2-1, with D perhaps given as TRBD1 or TRBD2 (6 bases each). Trimming took off 5 bases at V and 4 bases at J, with 13 bases between the two ends. The CDR3 is made up of 14 amino acids. Looked up from germline, CDR1 is SGHDT and CDR2 is YYEEEE. The CDR3 reads CASRGGQLYNEQFF. The DNA for the CDR3 is TGTGCCAGCAGGGGAGGACAGCTTTACAATGAGCAGTTCTTC.

This clonotype was counted at least ten times. The chain uses TRBV20-1 and TRBJ2-1; 10 bases match TRBD2. The V segment lost 4 bases and the J segment 7 bases; nucleotides outside the gene matches: 7. Germline V gene data show CDR1 as DFQATT and CDR2 as SNEGSKA (reference sequence). The CDR3 extends over 14 amino acids. CDR3 coding DNA: TGCAGTGCTAAACCCCTAGCGGGAGTGAATGAGCAGTTCTTC. As protein: CSAKPLAGVNEQFF.

The rearrangement links TRBV20-1 to TRBJ2-7, with unresolved D. Trimming stripped 1 base from V and 7 bases from J, with 8 bases between. From germline, CDR1 is DFQATT and CDR2 SNEGSKA (reference sequence). This CDR3 has 11 amino acids. This chain's CDR3 is CSARVEAEQYF. The CDR3 DNA sequence: TGCAGTGCTAGAGTTGAGGCGGAGCAGTACTTC.

V gene TRBV7-9 combines with J gene TRBJ2-1; D remains ambiguous. The germline V gene encodes CDR1 SEHNR and CDR2 FQNEAQ (reference sequence). The CDR3 consists of 14 residues. V was cut by 5 bases and J by 9 bases, with 17 bases left in between. DNA for the CDR3: TGTGCCAGCAGCCCCAGCAGCAACCAACGTGAGCAGTTCTTC. Translated: CASSPSSNQREQFF.

The V call is TRBV30, the J call TRBJ2-3, with TRBD2 matching 9 bases. Germline V CDR1 and CDR2: GTSNPN, SVGIG (reference sequence). The V segment lost 4 bases and the J segment 4 bases; nucleotides outside the gene matches: 9. CDR3 length equals 15 residues. The CDR3 region is CAWNTLAGLPDTQYF. CDR3 sequence (DNA): TGTGCCTGGAACACCCTAGCGGGATTACCAGATACGCAGTATTTT.

V and J are TRBV5-1 and TRBJ2-1; TRBD2 matches 12 bases. Trimming at V came to 4 bases and at J to 8 bases, leaving 7 bases not matched to a gene. This CDR3 has 15 amino acids. Germline V gene data show CDR1 as SGHRS and CDR2 as YFSETQ. The CDR3, as DNA: TGCGCCAGCAGCGGGGGACTAGCGGGTGTGTATGAGCAGTTCTTC. Translated: CASSGGLAGVYEQFF.

In this sample, this clonotype turned up a few times. The chain combines TRBV12-3 or TRBV12-4 with TRBJ2-3; 7 bases agree with TRBD1. The CDR3 runs to 15 residues. Unmatched junction bases numbered 8, after V lost 6 bases and J lost 2 bases. Written as DNA, the CDR3 is TGTGCCAGCAGCCCTGACAGGGCCATCACAGATACGCAGTATTTT. The encoded protein is CASSPDRAITDTQYF.

This clonotype has only a few counts. V gene TRBV20-1 combines with J gene TRBJ2-7; possible D gene TRBD2, 5 bases. This CDR3 contains 14 residues. Looked up from germline, CDR1 is DFQATT and CDR2 is SNEGSKA (reference sequence). Deletions cut 3 bases from V and 9 bases from J, with 21 bases between. The CDR3 DNA reads as TGCAGTGCTAGTTCCGGACTGTCGACTACGCTGCAGTACTTC. Translating it yields CSASSGLSTTLQYF.

This clonotype was detected ten times or more. This chain uses TRBV9 with TRBJ2-1; the match to TRBD2 covers 10 bases. Germline CDR1 SGDLS, CDR2 YYNGEE. This CDR3 region has 14 residues. With V trimmed by 0 bases and J by 8 bases, 2 bases remained unmatched. CDR3 region: CASSVAGTSDEQFF. The CDR3 bases are TGTGCCAGCAGCGTAGCCGGGACTAGCGATGAGCAGTTCTTC.

This clonotype was counted between two and nine times. V usage is TRBV6-6 and J usage is TRBJ1-1; D uncertain. Germline CDR1 is MNHNY and CDR2 is SVGAGI (reference sequence). V was cut by 2 bases and J by 8 bases, with 9 bases left in between. The CDR3 spans 12 residues. The CDR3 bases are TGTGCCAGCAGTTACAGGCAAGGAGAAGCTTTCTTT. Translated, it gives CASSYRQGEAFF.

This chain links TRBV12-3 or TRBV12-4 with TRBJ2-1; D may be TRBD1 (6 bases). Between the trimmed V and J ends, which lost 4 bases and 3 bases, there was a span of 25 bases. The CDR3 is 19 residues long. The CDR3 region is CASSSTGTLGFGRYNEQFF. The CDR3 DNA reads TGTGCCAGCAGTTCAACCGGGACACTAGGCTTCGGGCGCTACAATGAGCAGTTCTTC.

This clonotype was counted between two and nine times. This chain uses TRBV5-4 with TRBJ2-1, with TRBD2 matching 10 bases. This CDR3 has 19 amino acids. Germline V gene sequence: CDR1 SGHNT, CDR2 YYREEE (reference sequence). The junction had 9 bases not matched to a gene; V was cut back by 0 bases and J by 0 bases. CDR3 nucleotides: TGTGCCAGCAGCTTGGGGGTAGCGGGAGGAACTAGCTCCTACAATGAGCAGTTCTTC. Encoded protein: CASSLGVAGGTSSYNEQFF.

This clonotype was found a few times. The rearrangement joins TRBV20-1 to TRBJ2-3, with 9 positions matching TRBD2. The ends lost 6 bases at V and 2 bases at J; junction bases unmatched: 6. Germline CDR1 reads DFQATT; CDR2 reads SNEGSKA (reference sequence). This CDR3 has 14 amino acids. The CDR3 region has the DNA TGCAGTGCCCAGGGACTAGCCTCCACAGATACGCAGTATTTT. This gives the protein CSAQGLASTDTQYF.

The rearrangement uses TRBV9 and TRBJ2-3; TRBD2 matches 8 bases. The germline CDR1 and CDR2 sequences are SGDLS and YYNGEE. V shed 0 bases and J 2 bases; nucleotides not matched to a gene: 5. This CDR3 region has 16 residues. CDR3 DNA: TGTGCCAGCAGCGTAGAAGGCGGGAGGTTCACAGATACGCAGTATTTT. Translating it yields CASSVEGGRFTDTQYF.

This clonotype was observed at least ten times. The J gene is TRBJ2-7, the V gene TRBV7-2; 9 nucleotides align to TRBD2. CDR3 length equals 16 residues. J was trimmed by 6 bases and V by 5 bases; bases with no gene match: 14. In germline, CDR1 is SGHTA, CDR2 FQGNSA. The CDR3 DNA is TGTGCCAGCAGCCTCGCTGGTAGCGGGAGCCTAGGCGAGCAGTACTTC. Amino acid sequence: CASSLAGSGSLGEQYF.

This clonotype has at least ten counts. This chain joins TRBV7-9 and TRBJ1-2, with a tentative D call TRBD1 (5 bases). The CDR3 extends over 12 amino acids. V gave up 5 bases and J gave up 2 bases, with 6 bases separating them. In germline, CDR1 is SEHNR, CDR2 FQNEAQ (reference sequence). CDR3 bases: TGTGCCAGCAGCAGGGACAACTATGGCTACACCTTC. Translating it yields CASSRDNYGYTF.